What follows are 32 T cell receptor beta chains derived from one specimen sequenced in a study of cytomegalovirus exposure and HLA in healthy donors (dated by TCRdb to about 2017). The receptor library was made with the immunoSEQ multiplex PCR assay. This immuneACCESS table, as held by TCRdb, lists in-frame sequences with V and J called but not all clones. Of the missing ones, under half trace to an unresolved V gene in checked studies; the others have no known cause. Across this sample there are over 150,000 clones, with 90% to 97% seen only once. The biggest ten clones account for around 0.9% of the sample. Sequences were obtained from PBMCs. The receptor source for this set is a woman between 18 and 29 years old in good health and CMV-seronegative.

This chain connects TRBV11-2 to TRBJ1-2; TRBD1 matches at 10 bases. Germline loops: CDR1 SGHAT, CDR2 FQNNGV. The CDR3 covers 14 residues. J lost 7 bases, V lost 1 base, and 3 bases had no gene match. The CDR3 here is CASSLVTGGFGYTF. The CDR3 region has the DNA TGTGCCAGCAGCTTAGTGACAGGGGGCTTTGGCTACACCTTC.

The CDR3 DNA reads TGTGCTAGTGCCATAGGACAGGGGGCCCGCCAAGAGACCCAGTACTTC. This encodes CASAIGQGARQETQYF. V gene TRBV12-5 combines with J gene TRBJ2-5; TRBD1 aligns across 11 bases. This CDR3 comprises 16 residues. The ends lost 7 bases at V and 1 base at J; junction bases unmatched: 8. Per germline, CDR1 LGHNT and CDR2 FRNRAP.

About this clone: No DNA is shown, since the ends of the CDR3 on it are uncertain; the CDR3 is the one TCRdb lists. The V gene is TRBV10-1, the J gene TRBJ1-5. Germline V gene sequence: CDR1 WNHNN, CDR2 SYGVQD (reference sequence). Termini included, the CDR3 measures 16 amino acids. The CDR3 spells CASILGRANSNQPQHF.

The CDR3 region is CASSLRTGLYNEQFF. CDR3 coding DNA: TGTGCCAGCAGCTTACGGACAGGGCTCTACAATGAGCAGTTCTTC. V is TRBV7-2 and J is TRBJ2-1; TRBD1 matches at 8 bases. V lost 2 bases, J lost 3 bases, and 3 bases stayed unmatched. Germline-derived CDR1 and CDR2 are SGHTA and FQGNSA. The CDR3 has 15 amino acids.

The chain is built from TRBV5-1 and TRBJ2-3, with D possibly TRBD2 on 5 matching bases. V was shortened by 0 bases and J by 1 base, with 9 bases between the two germline ends. The CDR3 runs 15 residues. Per germline, CDR1 SGHRS and CDR2 YFSETQ. The CDR3 DNA sequence: TGCGCCAGCAGCTTGGCGGGGATTGGCACAGATACGCAGTATTTT. It encodes CASSLAGIGTDTQYF.

The chain links TRBV5-4 to TRBJ2-7; 13 bases are shared with TRBD2. The junction had 0 bases not matched to a gene; V was cut back by 1 base and J by 2 bases. The CDR3 sequence is 15 residues long. The germline V gene has CDR1 SGHNT and CDR2 YYREEE (reference sequence). CDR3 bases: TGTGCCAGCAGCTTGACTAGCGGGGGGGCCTACGAGCAGTACTTC. Encoded protein: CASSLTSGGAYEQYF.

This chain joins TRBV7-8 and TRBJ1-5, with 11 bases that match TRBD1. J gave up 1 base and V 5 bases, and 7 bases lay outside the gene matches. From germline, CDR1 is SGHVS and CDR2 FQNEAQ. This CDR3 region has 17 residues. The DNA of the CDR3 is TGTGCCAGCAGCATGGGACAGGGGGGCGGAAGCAATCAGCCCCAGCATTTT. This translates into CASSMGQGGGSNQPQHF.

V and J are TRBV11-2 and TRBJ1-6; TRBD1 matches 9 bases. Germline V gene data show CDR1 as SGHAT and CDR2 as FQNNGV. CDR3 size: 19 residues. The junction had 9 bases not matched to a gene; V was cut back by 1 base and J by 2 bases. CDR3 nucleotide sequence: TGTGCCAGCAGCTTAGGTGTGCCGGGACAGGGTGCCTATAATTCACCCCTCCACTTT. This codes for CASSLGVPGQGAYNSPLHF.

The chain uses TRBV27 and TRBJ2-6; the match to TRBD2 covers 9 bases. The length of the CDR3 is 16 residues. Germline V CDR1 and CDR2: MNHEY, SMNVEV (reference sequence). The junction had 7 bases not matched to a gene; V was cut back by 8 bases and J by 2 bases. CDR3 sequence: CASLGLAPPGANVLTF. CDR3 nucleotides: TGTGCCAGCCTAGGACTAGCGCCGCCTGGGGCCAACGTCCTGACTTTC.

V usage is TRBV9 and J usage is TRBJ1-6; TRBD1 might be the D (6 bases). V lost 4 bases, J lost 7 bases, and 12 bases lay in between. The length of the CDR3 is 14 residues. Germline values: CDR1 SGDLS, CDR2 YYNGEE. CDR3 loop: CASSPRGANSPLHF. The CDR3 bases are TGTGCCAGCAGCCCGCGGGGGGCAAATTCACCCCTCCACTTT.

This chain uses TRBV5-6 with TRBJ2-3, with 10 bases matching TRBD2. CDR1 SGHDT and CDR2 YYEEEE come from the germline V gene. The J segment lost 4 bases and the V segment lost 3 bases, leaving 17 bases of the junction unmatched. CDR3 length equals 19 residues. The CDR3 DNA reads TGTGCCAGCAGCTCCTCAGCGGGGGGGCCCGGTCTAGTTTCAGATACGCAGTATTTT. It translates to CASSSSAGGPGLVSDTQYF. The complete variable domain, with remaining parts taken from reference TRBV5-6 and TRBJ2-3, reads DAGVTQSPTHLIKTRGQQVTLRCSPKSGHDTVSWYQQALGQGPQFIFQYYEEEERQRGNFPDRFSGHQFPNYSSELNVNALLLGDSALYLCASSSSAGGPGLVSDTQYFGPGTRLTVL.

The J gene is TRBJ1-5, the V gene TRBV6-5; D gene unclear. The CDR3 consists of 13 residues. CDR1 MNHEY and CDR2 SVGAGI come from the germline V gene. V was cut by 6 bases and J by 2 bases, with 8 bases left in between. The CDR3: CASSPGGNQPQHF. The CDR3 DNA reads as TGTGCCAGCAGCCCCGGGGGCAATCAGCCCCAGCATTTT.

The chain couples TRBV18 to TRBJ1-6; 10 bases fit TRBD1. The germline V gene has CDR1 KGHSH and CDR2 LQKENI. The CDR3 covers 15 residues. V lost 6 bases to trimming and J lost 5 bases; unmatched junction nucleotides: 4. The CDR3 spells CASSPGTGDNSPLHF. In nucleotides, the CDR3 is TGTGCCAGCTCGCCCGGGACAGGGGATAATTCACCCCTCCACTTT.

The J gene is TRBJ1-4, the V gene TRBV5-4; D may be TRBD1 (6 bases). In germline, CDR1 is SGHNT, CDR2 YYREEE (reference sequence). The CDR3 length is 14 residues. V shed 6 bases and J shed 7 bases, with 16 bases lying between them. In DNA form, the CDR3 reads TGTGCCAGCACCTCGGGGGGGGCCGGTGAAAAACTGTTTTTT. This gives the protein CASTSGGAGEKLFF.

The chain combines TRBV5-6 with TRBJ2-7; possibly TRBD1 for D (6 bases). This CDR3 comprises 14 residues. V lost 4 bases and J lost 3, with 14 bases in between. Germline CDR1 is SGHDT and CDR2 is YYEEEE. This CDR3 is CASSPTGDFYEQYF. CDR3 nucleotide sequence: TGTGCCAGCAGCCCGACAGGAGACTTCTACGAGCAGTACTTC. The complete variable domain, with remaining parts taken from reference TRBV5-6 and TRBJ2-7, reads DAGVTQSPTHLIKTRGQQVTLRCSPKSGHDTVSWYQQALGQGPQFIFQYYEEEERQRGNFPDRFSGHQFPNYSSELNVNALLLGDSALYLCASSPTGDFYEQYFGPGTRLTVT.

V gene TRBV6-5 combines with J gene TRBJ2-1; tentative D call: TRBD1 (5 bases). V shed 4 bases and J shed 2 bases, with 12 bases lying between them. Germline V gene sequence: CDR1 MNHEY, CDR2 SVGAGI. The CDR3 has 15 amino acids. CDR3 in amino acids: CASSSQGNTYNEQFF. The CDR3 DNA reads TGTGCCAGCAGTTCCCAGGGAAATACCTACAATGAGCAGTTCTTC.

V gene TRBV7-2 combines with J gene TRBJ2-1, with 10 bases fitting TRBD2. From germline, CDR1 is SGHTA and CDR2 FQGNSA. There are 15 residues in the CDR3. Trimming cost V 2 bases and J 7 bases; bases outside gene matches: 5. CDR3 region: CASSLTSGIGNEQFF. The CDR3 nucleotides are TGTGCCAGCAGCTTAACTAGCGGGATAGGAAATGAGCAGTTCTTC.

V gene TRBV7-2 combines with J gene TRBJ2-7; 9 bases line up with TRBD2. This CDR3 is 14 amino acids long. The trim removed 1 base at V and 2 bases at J, leaving 0 bases unmatched. Germline assignment: CDR1 SGHTA and CDR2 FQGNSA. CDR3 loop: CASSLGGGAYEQYF. For the CDR3, the DNA is TGTGCCAGCAGCTTAGGCGGGGGGGCCTACGAGCAGTACTTC.

The gene calls are TRBV13 and TRBJ1-2, with D tentatively TRBD1 (5 bases). V was pared by 0 bases and J by 6 bases, with 5 bases between. CDR3 length: 12 amino acids. Germline assignment: CDR1 PRHDT and CDR2 FYEKMQ (reference sequence). This chain's CDR3 is CASSLGRDGYTF. The CDR3 coding sequence is TGTGCCAGCAGCTTAGGCAGGGATGGCTACACCTTC.

This clone has only one observation. Other DNA sequences in this sample translate to the same CDR3. The chain couples TRBV9 to TRBJ1-3; no reliable D call. Deletions cut 0 bases from V and 0 bases from J, with 4 bases between. The CDR3 length is 14 residues. Germline lookup yields CDR1 SGDLS and CDR2 YYNGEE. CDR3 loop: CASSVAISGNTIYF. For the CDR3, the DNA is TGTGCCAGCAGCGTAGCCATCTCTGGAAACACCATATATTTT.

The V gene is TRBV9, the J gene TRBJ1-2, with no clear D. The CDR3 extends over 13 amino acids. V lost 0 bases and J 8 bases, leaving 11 bases between the germline ends. CDR1 is SGDLS, CDR2 YYNGEE, per germline. The CDR3 region is CASSVGRARGYTF. The CDR3 bases are TGTGCCAGCAGCGTAGGGAGGGCGAGGGGCTACACCTTC.

The gene calls are TRBV2 and TRBJ2-1; the D is unclear. The CDR3 length is 13 residues. CDR1 and CDR2 from the germline V gene are SNHLY and FYNNEI. V was shortened by 2 bases and J by 5 bases, with 7 bases between the two germline ends. CDR3 sequence reads: CASSEIQNNEQFF. CDR3 sequence (DNA): TGTGCCAGCAGTGAAATACAGAACAATGAGCAGTTCTTC.

In nucleotides, the CDR3 is TGTGCCAGTAGTGAAGTGACTGCGGACACTGAAGCTTTCTTT. Translation: CASSEVTADTEAFF. The chain couples TRBV19 to TRBJ1-1; D call uncertain. CDR3 size: 14 residues. Trimming cost V 5 bases and J 3 bases, with 13 bases left between them. In germline, CDR1 is LNHDA, CDR2 SQIVND (reference sequence). Together with reference TRBV19 and TRBJ1-1, the CDR3 gives the full variable domain: DGGITQSPKYLFRKEGQNVTLSCEQNLNHDAMYWYRQDPGQGLRLIYYSQIVNDFQKGDIAEGYSVSREKKESFPLTVTSAQKNPTAFYLCASSEVTADTEAFFGQGTRLTVV.

This rearrangement joins TRBV29-1 to TRBJ2-7; a possible D gene is TRBD1 (5 bases). The germline V and J ends were trimmed by 2 bases and 3 bases, with 8 bases remaining between them. The CDR3 covers 12 residues. The germline V gene has CDR1 SQVTM and CDR2 ANQGSEA. The CDR3 reads CSVELTDYEQYF. In DNA, the CDR3 is TGCAGCGTTGAATTGACAGACTACGAGCAGTACTTC.

This clone was seen a few times. V usage is TRBV4-1 and J usage is TRBJ1-6; a possible D gene is TRBD1 (6 bases). The CDR3 has 15 residues. Germline CDR1 MGHRA, CDR2 YSYEKL. The V gene lost 3 bases and the J gene lost 7 bases, with 13 bases spanning the gap. CDR3 coding DNA: TGCGCCAGCAGCCAGGGTCCTGGACAGAATTCACCCCTCCACTTT. This encodes CASSQGPGQNSPLHF.

CDR3 sequence: CASSLTGPGEQYF. For the CDR3, the DNA is TGTGCCAGCAGCCTAACAGGCCCAGGCGAGCAGTACTTC. This rearrangement joins TRBV14 to TRBJ2-7, with TRBD1 as a possible D gene (5 bases). The CDR3 consists of 13 residues. Trimming took off 4 bases at V and 6 bases at J, with 13 bases between the two ends. The V gene's germline CDR1 is SGHDN and CDR2 FVKESK.

J is TRBJ2-1 and V is TRBV11-2; TRBD1 aligns across 7 bases. This CDR3 has 12 residues. Germline CDR1 and CDR2: SGHAT and FQNNGV. The ends lost 5 bases at V and 14 bases at J; junction bases unmatched: 9. This chain's CDR3 is CASSDATGPKFF. For the CDR3, the DNA is TGTGCCAGCAGCGATGCGACAGGGCCGAAGTTCTTC. Combining the CDR3 with reference TRBV11-2 and TRBJ2-1 gives the whole variable domain EAGVAQSPRYKIIEKRQSVAFWCNPISGHATLYWYQQILGQGPKLLIQFQNNGVVDDSQLPKDRFSAERLKGVDSTLKIQPAKLEDSAVYLCASSDATGPKFFGPGTRLTVL.

This clone is a singleton in its sample. This chain's CDR3 is CASRGGGADYEQYF. CDR3 bases: TGTGCCAGCCGTGGCGGGGGAGCCGACTACGAGCAGTACTTC. The gene calls are TRBV27 and TRBJ2-7; 7 positions match TRBD2. Losses at the gene ends were 8 bases for V and 3 bases for J; bases not matched to a gene: 10. Germline V CDR1 and CDR2: MNHEY, SMNVEV (reference sequence). The CDR3 has 14 amino acids.

V and J are TRBV7-9 and TRBJ2-3; 8 bases are a match to TRBD1. Per germline, CDR1 SEHNR and CDR2 FQNEAQ (reference sequence). With 8 bases clipped from V and 0 bases from J, the junction kept 10 bases outside the gene matches. The CDR3 covers 16 residues. CDR3 in amino acids: CASFGQGVPSTDTQYF. In DNA, the CDR3 is TGTGCCAGCTTCGGACAGGGCGTTCCTAGCACAGATACGCAGTATTTT.

V usage is TRBV6-5 and J usage is TRBJ2-1; 8 bases match TRBD1. V gave up 6 bases and J gave up 4 bases; unmatched junction bases: 2. Looked up from germline, CDR1 is MNHEY and CDR2 is SVGAGI. The CDR3 sequence is 13 residues long. The CDR3 nucleotides read TGTGCCAGCAGCAGGGGGCGATACAATGAGCAGTTCTTC. Encoded protein: CASSRGRYNEQFF.

The chain uses TRBV18 and TRBJ1-1; possible D gene TRBD1, 6 bases. Trimming pared 5 bases from V and 1 base from J, leaving 20 bases between. CDR3 length: 17 residues. CDR1 and CDR2 (germline): KGHSH, LQKENI. CDR3 bases: TGTGCCAGCTCAGCTTCCTGGGGGGGGCTGAGGAACACTGAAGCTTTCTTT. Translating it yields CASSASWGGLRNTEAFF.

This clone was recorded only once. The chain couples TRBV5-1 to TRBJ1-1; D ambiguous. Trimming removed 0 bases from V and 3 bases from J, with 9 bases in between. This CDR3 has 14 residues. Germline V gene sequence: CDR1 SGHRS, CDR2 YFSETQ. This CDR3 reads CASSLAPEYTEAFF. The CDR3 DNA sequence: TGCGCCAGCAGCTTGGCCCCGGAGTACACTGAAGCTTTCTTT.